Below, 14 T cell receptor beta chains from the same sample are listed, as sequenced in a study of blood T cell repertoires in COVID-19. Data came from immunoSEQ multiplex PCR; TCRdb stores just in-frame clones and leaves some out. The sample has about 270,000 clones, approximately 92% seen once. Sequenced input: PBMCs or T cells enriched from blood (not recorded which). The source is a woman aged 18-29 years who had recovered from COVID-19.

The CDR3 nucleotides read TGTGCCAGCAGCCTGACAGGGGCGGAGACCCAGTACTTC. It specifies CASSLTGAETQYF. This chain connects TRBV11-3 to TRBJ2-5; the match to TRBD1 covers 8 bases. Looked up from germline, CDR1 is SGHNT and CDR2 is YENEEA. After removal of 5 bases from V and 5 bases from J, the junction contained 4 bases not matched to a gene. CDR3 size: 13 residues. Together with reference TRBV11-3 and TRBJ2-5, the CDR3 gives the full variable domain: EAGVVQSPRYKIIEKKQPVAFWCNPISGHNTLYWYLQNLGQGPELLIRYENEEAVDDSQLPKDRFSAERLKGVDSTLKIQPAELGDSAVYLCASSLTGAETQYFGPGTRLLVL.

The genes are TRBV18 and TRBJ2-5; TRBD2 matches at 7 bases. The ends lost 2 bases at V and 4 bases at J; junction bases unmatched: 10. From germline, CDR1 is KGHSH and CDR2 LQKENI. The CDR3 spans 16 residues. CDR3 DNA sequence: TGTGCCAGCTCACCAGTCAGCGGGGTAGCGGGAGAGACCCAGTACTTC. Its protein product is CASSPVSGVAGETQYF.

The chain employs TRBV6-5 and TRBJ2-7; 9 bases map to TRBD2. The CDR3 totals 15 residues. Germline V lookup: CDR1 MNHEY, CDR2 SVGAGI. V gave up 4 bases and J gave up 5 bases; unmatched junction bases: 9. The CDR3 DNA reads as TGTGCCAGCAGTTCCCCCGCTAGCGGGGAAAACGAGCAGTACTTC. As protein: CASSSPASGENEQYF.

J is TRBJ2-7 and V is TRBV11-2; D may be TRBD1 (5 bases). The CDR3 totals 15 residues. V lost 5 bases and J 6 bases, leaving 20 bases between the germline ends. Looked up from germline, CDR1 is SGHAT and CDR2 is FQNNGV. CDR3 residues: CASSIPLYQGGEQYF. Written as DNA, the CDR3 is TGTGCCAGCAGCATACCACTCTATCAGGGCGGCGAGCAGTACTTC.

CDR3 protein: CASSRTGGGGYEQYF. The CDR3 nucleotides read TGCGCCAGCAGCCGCACAGGGGGAGGAGGATACGAGCAGTACTTC. V usage is TRBV4-1 and J usage is TRBJ2-7, with 8 bases aligning to TRBD1. The length of the CDR3 is 15 residues. With 4 bases clipped from V and 4 bases from J, the junction kept 9 bases outside the gene matches. Germline CDR1 is MGHRA and CDR2 is YSYEKL.

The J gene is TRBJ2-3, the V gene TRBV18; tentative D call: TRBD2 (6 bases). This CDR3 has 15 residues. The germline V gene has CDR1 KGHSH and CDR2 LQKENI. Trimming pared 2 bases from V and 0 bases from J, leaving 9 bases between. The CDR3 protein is CASSPTSPSTDTQYF. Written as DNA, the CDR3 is TGTGCCAGCTCACCAACTAGCCCTAGCACAGATACGCAGTATTTT.

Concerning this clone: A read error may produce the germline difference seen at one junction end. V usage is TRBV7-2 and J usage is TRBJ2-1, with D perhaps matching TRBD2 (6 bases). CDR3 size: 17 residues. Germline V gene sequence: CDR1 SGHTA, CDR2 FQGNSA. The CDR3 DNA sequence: TGTGCCAGCAGCCTAGCCGGCGGGGCCTATAAGTACAATGAGCAGTTCTTC. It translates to CASSLAGGAYKYNEQFF.

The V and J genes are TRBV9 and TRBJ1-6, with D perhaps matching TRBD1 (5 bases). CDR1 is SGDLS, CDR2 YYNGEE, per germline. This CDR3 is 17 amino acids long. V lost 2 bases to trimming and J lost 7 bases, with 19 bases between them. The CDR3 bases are TGTGCCAGCAGCGTGTCTCCTCGGGCAGGGATGAATTCACCCCTCCACTTT. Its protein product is CASSVSPRAGMNSPLHF.

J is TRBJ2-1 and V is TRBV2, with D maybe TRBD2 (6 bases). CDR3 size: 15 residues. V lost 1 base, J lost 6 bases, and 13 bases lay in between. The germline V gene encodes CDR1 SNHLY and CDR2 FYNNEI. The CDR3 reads CASSEEGIGGNEQFF. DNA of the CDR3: TGTGCCAGCAGTGAAGAGGGGATCGGGGGCAATGAGCAGTTCTTC. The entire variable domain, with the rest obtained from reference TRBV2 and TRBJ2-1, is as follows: EPEVTQTPSHQVTQMGQEVILRCVPISNHLYFYWYRQILGQKVEFLVSFYNNEISEKSEIFDDQFSVERPDGSNFTLKIRSTKLEDSAMYFCASSEEGIGGNEQFFGPGTRLTVL.

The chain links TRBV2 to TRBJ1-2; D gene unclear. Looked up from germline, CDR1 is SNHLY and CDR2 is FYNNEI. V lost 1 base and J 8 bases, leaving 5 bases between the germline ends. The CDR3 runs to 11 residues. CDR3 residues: CASSEGAGYTF. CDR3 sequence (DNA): TGTGCCAGCAGTGAAGGCGCAGGCTACACCTTC.

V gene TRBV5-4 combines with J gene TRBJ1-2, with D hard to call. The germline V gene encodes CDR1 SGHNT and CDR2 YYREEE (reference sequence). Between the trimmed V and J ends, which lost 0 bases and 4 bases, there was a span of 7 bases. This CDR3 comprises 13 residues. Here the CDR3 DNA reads TGTGCCAGCAGCTTGGACAGTATCTATGGCTACACCTTC. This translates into CASSLDSIYGYTF.

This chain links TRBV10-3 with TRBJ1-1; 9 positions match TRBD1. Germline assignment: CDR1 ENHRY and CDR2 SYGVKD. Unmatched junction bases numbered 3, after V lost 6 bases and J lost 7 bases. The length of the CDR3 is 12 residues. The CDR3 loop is CAIRGTGIEAFF. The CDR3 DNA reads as TGTGCCATCAGAGGGACAGGGATTGAAGCTTTCTTT.

CDR3 nucleotides: TGTGCCAGTACCTGGACCGGGAGCTCAGATACGCAGTATTTT. It codes for CASTWTGSSDTQYF. The genes are TRBV19 and TRBJ2-3; D is possibly TRBD2 (6 bases). Germline V gives CDR1 LNHDA, CDR2 SQIVND (reference sequence). The CDR3 runs to 14 residues. Between the trimmed V and J ends, which lost 7 bases and 4 bases, there was a span of 15 bases.

CDR3 DNA: TGTGCCAGCAGGACTAGCGGGGGGTTAGGAGAGCAGTTCTTC. Translation: CASRTSGGLGEQFF. The rearrangement uses TRBV6-4 and TRBJ2-1, with 13 nucleotides matching TRBD2. The V gene end was trimmed by 6 bases and the J gene end by 10 bases; junction bases not matched to a gene: 6. The CDR3 is 14 residues long. Germline V lookup: CDR1 MRHNA, CDR2 SNTAGT.